A single sample gave rise to the 11 T cell receptor beta chains below, sequenced in a study of spatial heterogeneity in lung cancer. Time point noted: sample taken at primary tumor resection. TCRdb passed the 5' RACE reads through MiXCR, listing each CDR3 protein once. This sample has about 35,000 distinct CDR3 sequences, with under 4% found just once. Sequences were derived from normal lung tissue next to the tumor, sampled at surgery. These receptors all stem from a male donor with early-stage non-small cell lung cancer.

The sample holds many counts of this clonotype. The chain combines TRBV7-9 with TRBJ1-4, with D possibly being TRBD1 (6 bases). The germline CDR1 and CDR2 sequences are SEHNR and FQNEAQ (reference sequence). The CDR3 spans 14 residues. With 5 bases removed from V and 1 base from J, the gap between germline ends came to 8 bases. CDR3 nucleotide sequence: TGTGCCAGCAGCCTACAGGGAACTAATGAAAAACTGTTTTTT. Amino acid sequence: CASSLQGTNEKLFF.

This clonotype was seen ten or more times. This rearrangement joins TRBV6-1 to TRBJ1-4; weak D call: TRBD1 (5 bases). The CDR3 runs 15 residues. Germline CDR1 reads MNHNS; CDR2 reads SASEGT. The germline V and J ends were trimmed by 4 bases and 0 bases, with 9 bases remaining between them. CDR3 in DNA: TGTGCCAGCAGTGCCGGGACTACAACTAATGAAAAACTGTTTTTT. Its protein is CASSAGTTTNEKLFF.

This clonotype showed up many times. The chain carries TRBV2 and TRBJ2-5, with D tentatively TRBD1 or TRBD2 (5 bases each). Trimming pared 7 bases from V and 5 bases from J, leaving 11 bases between. The CDR3 consists of 12 residues. The germline V gene encodes CDR1 SNHLY and CDR2 FYNNEI. The CDR3 region has the DNA TGTGCCAGCAAAAGAGAGGGGGAGACCCAGTACTTC. Its protein is CASKREGETQYF.

This clonotype came up many times. The chain employs TRBV20-1 and TRBJ2-7; TRBD2 aligns across 8 bases. Germline V gives CDR1 DFQATT, CDR2 SNEGSKA (reference sequence). The trim removed 5 bases at V and 0 bases at J, leaving 6 bases unmatched. This CDR3 region has 14 residues. The CDR3 spells CSAQELADSYEQYF. DNA for the CDR3: TGCAGTGCTCAGGAACTAGCGGACTCCTACGAGCAGTACTTC.

This clonotype was seen ten or more times. The V gene is TRBV28, the J gene TRBJ2-3, with D uncertain. Germline V gene lookup returns CDR1 MDHEN and CDR2 SYDVKM. The CDR3 is 12 amino acids. V shed 2 bases and J shed 14 bases, with 14 bases lying between them. CDR3 sequence reads: CASSLKGKYPYF. The DNA for the CDR3 is TGTGCCAGCAGTTTAAAGGGAAAGTATCCGTATTTT.

This clonotype was counted between two and nine times. The gene calls are TRBV9 and TRBJ2-2, with a possible D match to TRBD2 (5 bases). The CDR3 covers 16 residues. Trimming removed 1 base from V and 4 bases from J, with 14 bases in between. Germline CDR1 reads SGDLS; CDR2 reads YYNGEE. CDR3 in DNA: TGTGCCAGCAGCGTAAGTCCGAGCGGTGGCACCGGGGAGCTGTTTTTT. As protein: CASSVSPSGGTGELFF.

This clonotype was observed many times. The rearrangement uses TRBV11-3 and TRBJ2-3; 7 nucleotides line up with TRBD2. Trimming cost V 4 bases and J 1 base; bases outside gene matches: 8. The CDR3 has 16 amino acids. From germline, CDR1 is SGHNT and CDR2 YENEEA. This CDR3 is CASSSGSSGGTDTQYF. CDR3 coding DNA: TGTGCCAGCAGCTCGGGCTCAAGCGGGGGCACAGATACGCAGTATTTT.

This clonotype was detected many times. The genes are TRBV21-1 and TRBJ1-5. TRBV21-1 is annotated as a pseudogene. The CDR3 loop spans 20 amino acids. CDR3 loop: CASRVPKMAEARHSNQPQHF. Written as DNA, the CDR3 is TGTGCCAGCAGGGTTCCGAAAATGGCCGAAGCCCGACATAGCAATCAGCCCCAGCATTTT.

This clonotype was picked up many times. V usage is TRBV6-2 or TRBV6-3 and J usage is TRBJ2-6; D call uncertain. From germline, CDR1 is MNHEY and CDR2 SVGEGT. The CDR3 is 10 amino acids. Trimming removed 8 bases from V and 12 bases from J, with 8 bases in between. The CDR3 reads CASGHGVLTF. CDR3 coding DNA: TGTGCCAGCGGGCACGGCGTCCTGACTTTC.

This clonotype has a handful of counts. J is TRBJ2-3 and V is TRBV25-1, with TRBD1 identical over 7 bases. This CDR3 has 13 amino acids. V dropped 8 bases and J dropped 3; count of bases not matched to a gene: 5. Germline V gene lookup returns CDR1 MGHDK and CDR2 SYGVNS. The CDR3 bases are TGTGCCAGCGGGGCCAGGGGGACAGATACGCAGTATTTT. Its protein product is CASGARGTDTQYF.

This clonotype ranks as medium-sized (0.01 to 0.1%). This chain uses TRBV27 with TRBJ2-7; 8 bases line up with TRBD1. The CDR3 is 15 residues long. Germline V gene data show CDR1 as MNHEY and CDR2 as SMNVEV (reference sequence). V shed 2 bases and J 5 bases; nucleotides not matched to a gene: 8. The CDR3 is CASSLTGGAFDEQYF. Written as DNA, the CDR3 is TGTGCCAGCAGTTTAACAGGGGGAGCCTTTGACGAGCAGTACTTC.